Below, 25 T cell receptor beta chains from the same sample are listed, as sequenced in a study of shared clonotypes between healthy human individuals. The method was immunoSEQ multiplex PCR; TCRdb's version includes in-frame clones alone and lacks a portion of them. The sample records about 690,000 clones, roughly 91% being singletons. The source material was memory CD8+ T cells from PBMCs. Subset of the sample: CD45RO+ cells pooled with CCR7-negative TemRA cells. The receptors originated from a man aged 18 to 30 in good health. Some clones in this sample may be carry-over from other donors' samples.

The chain carries TRBV6-6 and TRBJ2-2, with D possibly being TRBD2 (6 bases). Trimming left V 6 bases short and J 4 bases short, with 18 bases between. CDR1 MNHNY and CDR2 SVGAGI come from the germline V gene (reference sequence). The CDR3 has 16 residues. The CDR3 here is CASSDPGDSGTGELFF. The CDR3 region has the DNA TGTGCCAGCAGCGACCCGGGGGATTCGGGCACCGGGGAGCTGTTTTTT.

A remark on this clone: An end of the junction does not agree with germline; a read error may underlie this. The rearrangement links TRBV7-9 to TRBJ2-7; D is possibly TRBD1 (5 bases). The length of the CDR3 is 12 residues. Germline CDR1 reads SEHNR; CDR2 reads FQNEAQ (reference sequence). The CDR3 DNA reads as TGTGCCAGCAGCTTAGGGGGCCCCCCCCGGGACTTC. Residues: CASSLGGPPRDF.

J is TRBJ2-3 and V is TRBV5-1; D not resolved. Germline assignment: CDR1 SGHRS and CDR2 YFSETQ. The CDR3 runs to 14 residues. Trimming stripped 3 bases from V and 3 bases from J, with 11 bases between. The CDR3 nucleotides are TGCGCCAGCAGCTCAGACTTAGTGACAGATACGCAGTATTTT. This gives the protein CASSSDLVTDTQYF.

This chain connects TRBV2 to TRBJ1-5, with 8 bases that match TRBD1. CDR1 SNHLY and CDR2 FYNNEI come from the germline V gene. Unmatched junction bases numbered 19, after V lost 4 bases and J lost 5 bases. The CDR3 is 19 residues long. This chain's CDR3 is CASSVVVAGGVGLYQPQHF. The CDR3 DNA is TGTGCCAGCAGTGTTGTCGTGGCAGGGGGCGTGGGACTGTATCAGCCCCAGCATTTT.

This clone has just one count. The rearrangement links TRBV7-2 to TRBJ2-3; D is uncertain. The germline V and J ends were trimmed by 2 bases and 3 bases, with 12 bases remaining between them. Germline V gives CDR1 SGHTA, CDR2 FQGNSA. This CDR3 has 15 residues. CDR3 nucleotide sequence: TGTGCCAGCAGCTTATCTTCTAGAGAAACAGATACGCAGTATTTT. Protein product: CASSLSSRETDTQYF.

The table lists this clone with a few counts. The rearrangement uses TRBV15 and TRBJ2-5; possibly TRBD1 or TRBD2 for D (5 bases each). Germline-derived CDR1 and CDR2 are LNHNV and YYDKDF (reference sequence). V shed 5 bases and J shed 4 bases, with 11 bases lying between them. CDR3 size: 13 residues. CDR3 sequence: CATSDGGRETQYF. The CDR3 nucleotides are TGTGCCACCAGCGATGGGGGTCGAGAGACCCAGTACTTC.

The chain has TRBV9 and TRBJ2-3, with TRBD1 as a possible D gene (5 bases). V lost 3 bases and J lost 5, with 19 bases in between. The germline V gene has CDR1 SGDLS and CDR2 YYNGEE. This CDR3 has 16 residues. CDR3 nucleotides: TGTGCCAGCAGCGAGTCAATGGGGCAGTATCTAGATACGCAGTATTTT. It yields the protein CASSESMGQYLDTQYF.

The chain couples TRBV19 to TRBJ1-5; D not certain. The germline V and J ends were trimmed by 3 bases and 0 bases, with 6 bases remaining between them. The CDR3 extends over 14 amino acids. Looked up from germline, CDR1 is LNHDA and CDR2 is SQIVND (reference sequence). For the CDR3, the DNA is TGTGCCAGTAGTATGATTAATAGCAATCAGCCCCAGCATTTT. Its translation is CASSMINSNQPQHF.

This chain connects TRBV19 to TRBJ2-7; 10 nucleotides match TRBD2. Unmatched junction bases numbered 10, after V lost 3 bases and J lost 5 bases. From germline, CDR1 is LNHDA and CDR2 SQIVND (reference sequence). The CDR3 is 16 residues long. Written as DNA, the CDR3 is TGTGCCAGTAGTATCCCCAGCGGGAGGGCACTCCACGAGCAGTACTTC. As protein: CASSIPSGRALHEQYF.

This chain links TRBV28 with TRBJ2-7; TRBD2 agrees at 12 bases. The CDR3 consists of 16 residues. Germline CDR1 and CDR2: MDHEN and SYDVKM. Trimming took 6 bases from V and 6 from J; bases not matched to a gene: 12. CDR3: CASSPGLAGPWAEQYF. CDR3 DNA: TGTGCCAGCAGCCCTGGACTAGCGGGACCCTGGGCCGAGCAGTACTTC.

The chain recombines TRBV10-3 with TRBJ2-7, with D unclear. Trimming stripped 3 bases from V and 3 bases from J, with 9 bases between. Germline values: CDR1 ENHRY, CDR2 SYGVKD. The CDR3 spans 13 residues. The CDR3 protein is CAISETAVYEQYF. CDR3 DNA: TGTGCCATCAGTGAAACGGCCGTCTACGAGCAGTACTTC.

V is TRBV28 and J is TRBJ1-1, with D tentatively TRBD1 (5 bases). Trimming shortened V by 5 bases and J by 8 bases, and 9 bases separated the two germline ends. Per germline, CDR1 MDHEN and CDR2 SYDVKM. The CDR3 runs to 11 residues. CDR3 nucleotide sequence: TGTGCCAGCAGTACAGGCGCCGAAGCTTTCTTT. Amino acids: CASSTGAEAFF.

The chain links TRBV4-3 to TRBJ2-1; 15 positions match TRBD2. Germline-derived CDR1 and CDR2 are LGHNA and YSLEER. Losses at the gene ends were 1 base for V and 15 bases for J; bases not matched to a gene: 13. The CDR3 is 17 amino acids. The CDR3 sequence is CASSQATGLAGGPGWFF. CDR3 in DNA: TGCGCCAGCAGCCAAGCAACCGGACTAGCGGGAGGGCCCGGGTGGTTCTTC.

V gene TRBV7-9 combines with J gene TRBJ2-5; perhaps TRBD2 as D (5 bases). V lost 8 bases, J lost 5 bases, and 12 bases lay in between. The CDR3 contains 12 residues. Germline V gives CDR1 SEHNR, CDR2 FQNEAQ (reference sequence). Written as DNA, the CDR3 is TGTGCCAGCGCTTGGAGAGGGGAGACCCAGTACTTC. It codes for CASAWRGETQYF.

The chain recombines TRBV15 with TRBJ1-1, with D uncertain. V was trimmed by 3 bases and J by 1 base, leaving 6 bases between them. Germline loops: CDR1 LNHNV, CDR2 YYDKDF (reference sequence). The CDR3 runs 13 residues. The CDR3 sequence: CATSSPGNTEAFF. The DNA for the CDR3 is TGTGCCACCAGCAGTCCCGGGAACACTGAAGCTTTCTTT.

This clone came up a few times. V usage is TRBV9 and J usage is TRBJ1-5; D is undetermined. V lost 3 bases and J 4 bases, leaving 14 bases between the germline ends. The CDR3 consists of 15 residues. CDR1 and CDR2 (germline): SGDLS, YYNGEE. Here the CDR3 DNA reads TGTGCCAGCAGCGCTGAGGACGTCCGAAATCAGCCCCAGCATTTT. Its translation is CASSAEDVRNQPQHF.

This clone was seen a single time. The CDR3 sequence is CASSLENRGSRHGNYGYTF. The DNA of the CDR3 is TGTGCCAGCAGCTTAGAAAACCGTGGCTCCCGACACGGAAACTATGGCTACACCTTC. The rearrangement joins TRBV11-3 to TRBJ1-2; D gene uncertain. CDR1 and CDR2 from the germline V gene are SGHNT and YENEEA. V was shortened by 0 bases and J by 2 bases, with 22 bases between the two germline ends. This CDR3 is 19 amino acids long.

Here the CDR3 DNA reads TGTGCCAGTACCCGACACCCCGGGAGCTATGGCTACACCTTC. This translates into CASTRHPGSYGYTF. The J gene is TRBJ1-2, the V gene TRBV19; D is uncertain. V lost 7 bases to trimming and J lost 4 bases, with 16 bases between them. The CDR3 has 14 residues. Germline lookup yields CDR1 LNHDA and CDR2 SQIVND (reference sequence).

The rearrangement uses TRBV5-1 and TRBJ2-1; 9 bases match TRBD2. J gave up 6 bases and V 4 bases, and 5 bases lay outside the gene matches. The CDR3 length is 14 residues. Germline CDR1 SGHRS, CDR2 YFSETQ. The CDR3 region is CASSLTSGINEQFF. For the CDR3, the DNA is TGCGCCAGCAGCCTGACTAGCGGTATCAATGAGCAGTTCTTC.

The chain joins TRBV10-3 to TRBJ2-2, with 11 nucleotides matching TRBD2. With V trimmed by 2 bases and J by 5 bases, 10 bases remained unmatched. The CDR3 consists of 18 residues. Germline-derived CDR1 and CDR2 are ENHRY and SYGVKD. CDR3 region: CAISEQPMASGGTGELFF. CDR3 bases: TGTGCCATCAGTGAGCAACCCATGGCTAGCGGGGGGACCGGGGAGCTGTTTTTT.

The chain combines TRBV28 with TRBJ1-4; D not certain. CDR1 and CDR2 (germline): MDHEN, SYDVKM. Trimming took 6 bases from V and 8 from J, leaving 16 bases between them. The CDR3 has 14 amino acids. Written as DNA, the CDR3 is TGTGCCAGCAGGGAGACCCGCCGAGGGGAAAAACTGTTTTTT. Protein product: CASRETRRGEKLFF.

The CDR3 protein is CASSFWGNTGELFF. The CDR3 DNA reads TGTGCCAGCAGTTTTTGGGGTAACACCGGGGAGCTGTTTTTT. This chain uses TRBV28 with TRBJ2-2; D remains unclear. This CDR3 has 14 residues. Trimming took off 3 bases at V and 2 bases at J, with 7 bases between the two ends. The germline CDR1 and CDR2 sequences are MDHEN and SYDVKM.

The chain is built from TRBV27 and TRBJ2-6; TRBD2 is a possible D gene (6 bases). Germline V gene lookup returns CDR1 MNHEY and CDR2 SMNVEV (reference sequence). V lost 7 bases and J lost 4, with 14 bases in between. The CDR3 totals 15 residues. The CDR3 loop reads CASTNGGPGANVLTF. DNA of the CDR3: TGTGCCAGCACGAACGGGGGTCCCGGGGCCAACGTCCTGACTTTC.

The rearrangement uses TRBV4-1 and TRBJ1-1; tentative D call: TRBD1 (5 bases). CDR1 is MGHRA and CDR2 is YSYEKL in the germline V gene. The V and J ends lost 6 bases and 0 bases respectively, with 11 bases between them. There are 14 residues in the CDR3. The CDR3 bases are TGCGCCAGCAGGCCCAGGGAATTGAACACTGAAGCTTTCTTT. Translation gives CASRPRELNTEAFF.

The chain uses TRBV11-2 and TRBJ1-1; D gene unclear. The CDR3 is 14 amino acids. V was trimmed by 2 bases and J by 4 bases, leaving 11 bases between them. The germline gives CDR1 SGHAT, CDR2 FQNNGV. The CDR3 DNA follows: TGTGCCAGCAGCTTAATGGCGACGAGCACTGAAGCTTTCTTT. Protein sequence: CASSLMATSTEAFF.